Below, one T cell receptor beta chain is given with its context. Its antigen is unidentified. With 5 bases removed from V and 0 bases from J, the gap between germline ends came to 14 bases. The CDR3 extends over 16 amino acids. Germline-derived CDR1 and CDR2 are SGHTA and FQGNSA. This sample was taken from a study of cytomegalovirus exposure and HLA in healthy donors. A multiplex PCR was run with 60 Vbeta primers and 13 Jbeta primers. Assay: immunoSEQ multiplex PCR; the TCRdb copy retains only in-frame clones and omits some. This sample contains 200,000 or so clones. General study points: Through in vitro validation, three CMV-associated chains were shown to be specific for CMV antigens.

Sequencing was carried out using PBMCs. This clonotype originated in a boy younger than 18 in good health and CMV-seronegative. V gene TRBV7-2 combines with J gene TRBJ1-3; D uncertain. DNA of the CDR3: TGTGCCAGCAGCCCACAGCCCGCGTCCTCTGGAAACACCATATATTTT. This gives the protein CASSPQPASSGNTIYF.